These T cell receptor beta chains were read from a single sample in a study of blood T cell repertoires in COVID-19. The data were produced by immunoSEQ multiplex PCR, yet TCRdb's version contains in-frame clones alone and is incomplete. This table holds just over 300,000 clones, roughly 89% found once. Sequencing was performed on PBMCs or T cells enriched from blood (not recorded which). Receptor source: a woman aged 18-35 years with acute COVID-19. Both conserved end residues are part of each CDR3. The order of the fields is J gene, V gene, D gene, clone size, CDR3 DNA, CDR3 protein. A D gene is named only where the DNA matches it firmly. Not all rows give a size; the values are once, few, many and, for expanded clones, a class.

j_call: TRBJ2-7; v_call: TRBV5-6; d_call: -; clone_size: -; cdr3_nt: TGTGCCAGCAGCCCCGCCGGCAGCGCGGGGCAGTACTTC; cdr3_aa: CASSPAGSAGQYF
j_call: TRBJ1-1; v_call: TRBV5-1; d_call: -; clone_size: -; cdr3_nt: TGCGCCAGCAGCTTGAAAGGCGCCGGGGACACTGAAGCTTTCTTT; cdr3_aa: CASSLKGAGDTEAFF
j_call: TRBJ2-5; v_call: TRBV7-9; d_call: TRBD2; clone_size: few; cdr3_nt: TGTGCCAGCAGCTTAGTAGCGGGAGGCTCTCAAGAGACCCAGTACTTC; cdr3_aa: CASSLVAGGSQETQYF
j_call: TRBJ2-7; v_call: TRBV24-1; d_call: TRBD2; clone_size: -; cdr3_nt: TGTGCCACCAGTGGGAGCAGCGGGAGGGCTTGGGAGCAGTACTTC; cdr3_aa: CATSGSSGRAWEQYF
j_call: TRBJ1-2; v_call: TRBV3-1/TRBV3-2; d_call: -; clone_size: -; cdr3_nt: TGTGCCAGCAGCAGGCGGGATCTCTATGGCTACACCTTC; cdr3_aa: CASSRRDLYGYTF
j_call: TRBJ1-3; v_call: TRBV10-3; d_call: -; clone_size: -; cdr3_nt: TGTGCCATCAGTGAAGAACTGAAAAACACCATATATTTT; cdr3_aa: CAISEELKNTIYF
j_call: TRBJ2-7; v_call: TRBV9; d_call: -; clone_size: -; cdr3_nt: TGTGCCAGCAGCGTAGATGAGACTATACCCGAGCAGTACTTC; cdr3_aa: CASSVDETIPEQYF
j_call: TRBJ1-3; v_call: TRBV28; d_call: -; clone_size: -; cdr3_nt: TGTGCCAGCAGCCTACCGTCGTGGGGGGGGAAAATGGTTGGAAACACCATATATTTT; cdr3_aa: CASSLPSWGGKMVGNTIYF
j_call: TRBJ2-1; v_call: TRBV7-3; d_call: TRBD1; clone_size: -; cdr3_nt: TGTGCCAGCAGCTCTTCGACAGGGTTGCAGTTCTTC; cdr3_aa: CASSSSTGLQFF
j_call: TRBJ2-2; v_call: TRBV12-3/TRBV12-4; d_call: -; clone_size: -; cdr3_nt: TGTGCCAGCAGTTCGATTAGAACCGGGGAGCTGTTTTTT; cdr3_aa: CASSSIRTGELFF
j_call: TRBJ2-5; v_call: TRBV5-8; d_call: -; clone_size: -; cdr3_nt: TGTGCCAGCAGCTTGGGATCGGGGGGCGGGGAGACCCAGTACTTC; cdr3_aa: CASSLGSGGGETQYF
j_call: TRBJ1-5; v_call: TRBV29-1; d_call: -; clone_size: -; cdr3_nt: TGCAGCCGGTTTTTTGGGCAGGCTGGCAATCAGCCCCAGCATTTT; cdr3_aa: CSRFFGQAGNQPQHF
j_call: TRBJ1-1; v_call: TRBV6-5; d_call: TRBD1; clone_size: -; cdr3_nt: TGTGCCAGCAGTTTCGAACAGGGGTCTGGTCGGACTGAAGCTTTCTTT; cdr3_aa: CASSFEQGSGRTEAFF
j_call: TRBJ2-5; v_call: TRBV7-3; d_call: -; clone_size: -; cdr3_nt: TGTGCCAGCAGCTTAACTGGGCCCCAAGAGACCCAGTACTTC; cdr3_aa: CASSLTGPQETQYF
j_call: TRBJ2-3; v_call: TRBV7-9; d_call: TRBD2; clone_size: -; cdr3_nt: TGTGCCAGCACGGTGGGACTAGCCGGCACAGATACGCAGTATTTT; cdr3_aa: CASTVGLAGTDTQYF
j_call: TRBJ2-1; v_call: TRBV7-7; d_call: -; clone_size: -; cdr3_nt: TGTGCTAGCAGCTTAAGGGGGGGGCTCGACAATGAGCAGTTCTTC; cdr3_aa: CASSLRGGLDNEQFF
j_call: TRBJ2-3; v_call: TRBV2; d_call: TRBD2; clone_size: -; cdr3_nt: TGTGCCAGCAAACTAGCGGGATATTCAGATACGCAGTATTTT; cdr3_aa: CASKLAGYSDTQYF
j_call: TRBJ2-2; v_call: TRBV5-8; d_call: TRBD2; clone_size: -; cdr3_nt: TGTGCCAGCAGCTTGTATCTAGCGGGAGGCGATAACACCGGGGAGCTGTTTTTT; cdr3_aa: CASSLYLAGGDNTGELFF
j_call: TRBJ1-1; v_call: TRBV24-1; d_call: -; clone_size: -; cdr3_nt: TGTGCCACCAGGGGAGGGGGCACTGAAGCTTTCTTT; cdr3_aa: CATRGGGTEAFF
j_call: TRBJ1-2; v_call: TRBV27; d_call: -; clone_size: -; cdr3_nt: TGTGCCAGCAGTTCCCGGACAGCCAAGGACCCTTATGGCTACACCTTC; cdr3_aa: CASSSRTAKDPYGYTF
j_call: TRBJ1-5; v_call: TRBV2; d_call: TRBD1; clone_size: -; cdr3_nt: TGTGCCAGCAGCATAACAGGGGTGGGAGCACAGCCCCAGCATTTT; cdr3_aa: CASSITGVGAQPQHF
j_call: TRBJ1-5; v_call: TRBV15; d_call: -; clone_size: -; cdr3_nt: TGTGCCACCAGCAGAGACCCTTATAGCAATCAGCCCCAGCATTTT; cdr3_aa: CATSRDPYSNQPQHF
j_call: TRBJ1-1; v_call: TRBV12-3/TRBV12-4; d_call: -; clone_size: -; cdr3_nt: TGTGCCAGCATTCCCGACAGTAACACTGAAGCTTTCTTT; cdr3_aa: CASIPDSNTEAFF
j_call: TRBJ1-4; v_call: TRBV5-8; d_call: TRBD1; clone_size: -; cdr3_nt: TGTGCCAGCAGCACCGGACAGGGGACTGGTGAAAAACTGTTTTTT; cdr3_aa: CASSTGQGTGEKLFF
j_call: TRBJ1-2; v_call: TRBV28; d_call: TRBD1; clone_size: -; cdr3_nt: TGTGCCAGCAGTCCGGGGACAGGGGAGGGCTACACCTTC; cdr3_aa: CASSPGTGEGYTF
j_call: TRBJ2-1; v_call: TRBV7-9; d_call: -; clone_size: once; cdr3_nt: TGTGCCAGCAGCCTCTCACAGGGTTTCTCCTACAATGAGCAGTTCTTC; cdr3_aa: CASSLSQGFSYNEQFF
j_call: TRBJ2-1; v_call: TRBV7-3; d_call: TRBD2; clone_size: -; cdr3_nt: TGTGCCAGCAGCGCCATAGCGGGAGGGGGCAATGAGCAGTTCTTC; cdr3_aa: CASSAIAGGGNEQFF
j_call: TRBJ1-2; v_call: TRBV3-1/TRBV3-2; d_call: -; clone_size: -; cdr3_nt: TGTGCCAGCAGCCCAGGGGAACAGGGAGCGGTCTACACCTTC; cdr3_aa: CASSPGEQGAVYTF
j_call: TRBJ2-2; v_call: TRBV24-1; d_call: -; clone_size: -; cdr3_nt: TGTGCCACCAGTAACGCGGGCGATTTCGCCGGGGAGCTGTTTTTT; cdr3_aa: CATSNAGDFAGELFF
j_call: TRBJ2-7; v_call: TRBV29-1; d_call: -; clone_size: -; cdr3_nt: TGCAGCGTTGAAGGTTTGTCGAAGTCCCGGGGGCAGTACTTC; cdr3_aa: CSVEGLSKSRGQYF
j_call: TRBJ1-1; v_call: TRBV7-2; d_call: -; clone_size: -; cdr3_nt: TGTGCCAGCAGCTTTTACCTTCGAACAGGGAACACTGAAGCTTTCTTT; cdr3_aa: CASSFYLRTGNTEAFF
j_call: TRBJ2-1; v_call: TRBV9; d_call: -; clone_size: -; cdr3_nt: TGTGCCAGCAGCGTAGACGGGAGAGGGAACAATGAGCAGTTCTTC; cdr3_aa: CASSVDGRGNNEQFF
j_call: TRBJ2-7; v_call: TRBV3-1/TRBV3-2; d_call: TRBD2; clone_size: once; cdr3_nt: TGTGCCAGCAGCCAAGAGGCTAGCGGGAGCCACGAGCAGTACTTC; cdr3_aa: CASSQEASGSHEQYF
j_call: TRBJ2-1; v_call: TRBV3-1/TRBV3-2; d_call: TRBD2; clone_size: -; cdr3_nt: TGTGCCAGCAGCCAGACTAGCGGCCGCCAGAATGAGCAGTTCTTC; cdr3_aa: CASSQTSGRQNEQFF
j_call: TRBJ1-1; v_call: TRBV6-5; d_call: -; clone_size: -; cdr3_nt: TGTGCCAGCAGTTACGGGTCTACAGGGCGGGCTTTCTTT; cdr3_aa: CASSYGSTGRAFF
j_call: TRBJ1-3; v_call: TRBV5-1; d_call: -; clone_size: -; cdr3_nt: TGCGCCAGCAGCTTGAGAGGAGATTCTGGAAACACCATATATTTT; cdr3_aa: CASSLRGDSGNTIYF
j_call: TRBJ2-7; v_call: TRBV5-1; d_call: -; clone_size: -; cdr3_nt: TGCGCCAGCAGCTTGGATACTAGACCCTACGAGCAGTACTTC; cdr3_aa: CASSLDTRPYEQYF
j_call: TRBJ2-3; v_call: TRBV27; d_call: TRBD2; clone_size: -; cdr3_nt: TGTGCCAGCAGTACCAGGGGGCAGGCAGGACTAGCGGGAGAACATTTT; cdr3_aa: CASSTRGQAGLAGEHF
j_call: TRBJ2-1; v_call: TRBV30; d_call: -; clone_size: -; cdr3_nt: TGTGCCTGGAGCCTGAGCTCCTACAATGAGCAGTTCTTC; cdr3_aa: CAWSLSSYNEQFF
j_call: TRBJ1-5; v_call: TRBV11-2; d_call: -; clone_size: -; cdr3_nt: TGTGCCAGCAGCTTAGGTCCCGGGCCCCAGCATTTT; cdr3_aa: CASSLGPGPQHF
j_call: TRBJ1-6; v_call: TRBV10-3; d_call: TRBD1; clone_size: -; cdr3_nt: TGTGCCAGAACAGGGGGAAACAATTCACCCCTCCACTTT; cdr3_aa: CARTGGNNSPLHF
j_call: TRBJ1-4; v_call: TRBV6-4; d_call: TRBD1; clone_size: -; cdr3_nt: TGTGCCAGCAGCGGGACAGCTGATGAAAAACTGTTTTTT; cdr3_aa: CASSGTADEKLFF
j_call: TRBJ1-3; v_call: TRBV9; d_call: -; clone_size: once; cdr3_nt: TGTGCCAGCAGCGTAGACGGTGGAAACACCATATATTTT; cdr3_aa: CASSVDGGNTIYF
j_call: TRBJ2-1; v_call: TRBV28; d_call: -; clone_size: -; cdr3_nt: TGTGCCAGCAGTACCGGGACGGGGGATCCCAATGAGCAGTTCTTC; cdr3_aa: CASSTGTGDPNEQFF
j_call: TRBJ2-3; v_call: TRBV30; d_call: TRBD2; clone_size: -; cdr3_nt: TGTGCCTGGAAATGGTCGGGAGGGAGCACAGATACGCAGTATTTT; cdr3_aa: CAWKWSGGSTDTQYF
j_call: TRBJ1-2; v_call: TRBV6-5; d_call: -; clone_size: -; cdr3_nt: TGTGCCAGCAGTTACTCGAAGACAGCCCGCTATGGCTACACCTTC; cdr3_aa: CASSYSKTARYGYTF
j_call: TRBJ1-1; v_call: TRBV11-2; d_call: -; clone_size: -; cdr3_nt: TGTGCCAGCAGCTTAGATGCGGGTCTTATGAACACTGAAGCTTTCTTT; cdr3_aa: CASSLDAGLMNTEAFF
j_call: TRBJ1-1; v_call: TRBV3-1/TRBV3-2; d_call: -; clone_size: -; cdr3_nt: TGTGCCAGCAGCCTTATGGCGGCGGACACTGAAGCTTTCTTT; cdr3_aa: CASSLMAADTEAFF
j_call: TRBJ2-7; v_call: TRBV28; d_call: -; clone_size: -; cdr3_nt: TGTGCCAGCAGTTCCACGACTAGCTCCTACGAGCAGTACTTC; cdr3_aa: CASSSTTSSYEQYF
j_call: TRBJ1-5; v_call: TRBV6-1; d_call: -; clone_size: -; cdr3_nt: TGTGCCAGCAGTGCCCTCCGGGACACCTATTCGCTGGGCAATCAGCCCCAGCATTTT; cdr3_aa: CASSALRDTYSLGNQPQHF
j_call: TRBJ2-7; v_call: TRBV28; d_call: TRBD1; clone_size: -; cdr3_nt: TGTGCCAGCAGCACCGGACAGGGGGCCTACGAGCAGTACTTC; cdr3_aa: CASSTGQGAYEQYF
j_call: TRBJ1-3; v_call: TRBV30; d_call: -; clone_size: -; cdr3_nt: TGTGCCTGGAGTGTACTCTTAGACTCGACTAACTCTGGAAACACCATATATTTT; cdr3_aa: CAWSVLLDSTNSGNTIYF
j_call: TRBJ2-7; v_call: TRBV12-3/TRBV12-4; d_call: TRBD1; clone_size: -; cdr3_nt: TGTGCCAGCAGCACAGGGGCCTCCTACGAGCAGTACTTC; cdr3_aa: CASSTGASYEQYF
j_call: TRBJ1-5; v_call: TRBV19; d_call: TRBD1; clone_size: -; cdr3_nt: TGTGCCAGTAGTTCTTTACCAGGGGGTCGGGTTATCAAAAATCAGCCCCAGCATTTT; cdr3_aa: CASSSLPGGRVIKNQPQHF
j_call: TRBJ2-1; v_call: TRBV28; d_call: -; clone_size: -; cdr3_nt: TGTGCCAGCAGTTTGGTAAGCGGGCGCTCCTACAATGAGCAGTTCTTC; cdr3_aa: CASSLVSGRSYNEQFF
j_call: TRBJ1-2; v_call: TRBV5-1; d_call: TRBD1; clone_size: once; cdr3_nt: TGCGCCAGCAGCTTGGGAGGACAGGACTATGGCTACACCTTC; cdr3_aa: CASSLGGQDYGYTF
j_call: TRBJ1-6; v_call: TRBV6-5; d_call: TRBD1; clone_size: -; cdr3_nt: TGTGCCAGCAGTTCCTCGGCGGGCAGGGGGGAGTCACCCCTCCACTTT; cdr3_aa: CASSSSAGRGESPLHF